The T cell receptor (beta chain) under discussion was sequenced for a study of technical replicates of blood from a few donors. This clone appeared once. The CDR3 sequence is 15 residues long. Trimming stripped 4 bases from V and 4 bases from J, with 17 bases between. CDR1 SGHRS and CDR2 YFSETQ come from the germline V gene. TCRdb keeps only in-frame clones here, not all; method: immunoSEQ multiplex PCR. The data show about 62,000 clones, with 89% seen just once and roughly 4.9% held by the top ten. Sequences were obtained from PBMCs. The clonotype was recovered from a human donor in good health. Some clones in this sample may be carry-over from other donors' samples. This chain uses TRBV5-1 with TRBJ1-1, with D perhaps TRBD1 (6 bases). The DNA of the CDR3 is TGCGCCAGCAGCCGGTTCGACAGGAGGAGCACTGAAGCTTTCTTT. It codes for CASSRFDRRSTEAFF.